Listed here are 14 T cell receptor beta chains from one sample, sequenced in a study of blood T cell repertoires in COVID-19. Repertoires were generated with immunoSEQ multiplex PCR, while TCRdb's copy carries only in-frame clones and drops some. The sample lists fewer than 450,000 clones; around 89% were seen once. Sequencing used peripheral blood. The receptors derive from a woman aged 50 to 65 with COVID-19, enrolled during active disease.

The V gene is TRBV27, the J gene TRBJ1-2; D perhaps matches TRBD1 (5 bases). Germline V gives CDR1 MNHEY, CDR2 SMNVEV (reference sequence). V lost 3 bases to trimming and J lost 7 bases, with 12 bases between them. The CDR3 spans 13 residues. In nucleotides, the CDR3 is TGTGCCAGCAGTTTTCGGGAGAGGGGTGGCTACACCTTC. This gives the protein CASSFRERGGYTF.

The rearrangement uses TRBV5-1 and TRBJ1-1; D remains unclear. The CDR3 loop spans 15 amino acids. CDR1 and CDR2 from the germline V gene are SGHRS and YFSETQ. Trimming pared 2 bases from V and 3 bases from J, leaving 14 bases between. The CDR3 DNA follows: TGCGCCAGCAGCTTTACTGCGGGCTCAGACACTGAAGCTTTCTTT. Translating gives CASSFTAGSDTEAFF.

The chain employs TRBV3-1 (or the pseudogene TRBV3-2) and TRBJ2-7, with TRBD2 matching over 7 bases. Trimming at V came to 0 bases and at J to 0 bases, leaving 5 bases not matched to a gene. Looked up from germline, CDR1 is LGHDT and CDR2 is YNNKEL (reference sequence). This CDR3 comprises 16 residues. In DNA form, the CDR3 reads TGTGCCAGCAGCCAAGATAGTAGCGGGTCCTCCTACGAGCAGTACTTC. Amino acids: CASSQDSSGSSYEQYF.

The chain employs TRBV7-3 and TRBJ2-7; TRBD1 is a possible D gene (6 bases). The CDR3 is made up of 14 amino acids. Between the trimmed V and J ends, which lost 5 bases and 5 bases, there was a span of 16 bases. Germline V gene data show CDR1 as SGHTA and CDR2 as FQGTGA. The CDR3 DNA is TGTGCCAGCAGCCCTAACGCGGCAGGGGACGAGCAGTACTTC. Protein: CASSPNAAGDEQYF.

This chain connects TRBV19 to TRBJ1-4, with D possibly TRBD1 on 6 matching bases. Trimming removed 4 bases from V and 8 bases from J, with 17 bases in between. This CDR3 has 15 amino acids. The V gene's germline CDR1 is LNHDA and CDR2 SQIVND (reference sequence). The CDR3 nucleotides read TGTGCCAGTAGTACAGGACAGCTTCCCGAGGAAAAACTGTTTTTT. Protein: CASSTGQLPEEKLFF. The full variable domain, in which reference TRBV19 and TRBJ1-4 provide the parts outside the CDR3, is DGGITQSPKYLFRKEGQNVTLSCEQNLNHDAMYWYRQDPGQGLRLIYYSQIVNDFQKGDIAEGYSVSREKKESFPLTVTSAQKNPTAFYLCASSTGQLPEEKLFFGSGTQLSVL.

The V gene is TRBV5-4, the J gene TRBJ1-4; D perhaps matches TRBD1 (5 bases). The germline CDR1 and CDR2 sequences are SGHNT and YYREEE (reference sequence). The CDR3 runs 14 residues. V lost 2 bases, J lost 7 bases, and 12 bases lay in between. CDR3 sequence: CASSFWGVSEKLFF. The CDR3 nucleotides read TGTGCCAGCAGCTTCTGGGGGGTTTCTGAAAAACTGTTTTTT.

The gene calls are TRBV7-9 and TRBJ1-6; D is ambiguous. The CDR3 extends over 14 amino acids. V lost 0 bases to trimming and J lost 7 bases, with 7 bases between them. Germline lookup yields CDR1 SEHNR and CDR2 FQNEAQ (reference sequence). This CDR3 reads CASSLADKNSPLHF. DNA of the CDR3: TGTGCCAGCAGCTTAGCAGACAAGAATTCACCCCTCCACTTT.

The chain recombines TRBV30 with TRBJ2-7; possible D gene TRBD2, 5 bases. In germline, CDR1 is GTSNPN, CDR2 SVGIG (reference sequence). The CDR3 is 13 residues long. V was clipped by 2 bases and J by 2 bases, with 10 bases between them. CDR3 in DNA: TGTGCCTGGAGTTGGAGGAGCCCCTACGAGCAGTACTTC. Protein product: CAWSWRSPYEQYF.

The genes are TRBV5-1 and TRBJ1-4; D is ambiguous. CDR1 is SGHRS and CDR2 is YFSETQ in the germline V gene. Trimming took off 4 bases at V and 2 bases at J, with 12 bases between the two ends. The CDR3 loop spans 15 amino acids. The CDR3: CASSAGRDTNEKLFF. In DNA form, the CDR3 reads TGCGCCAGCAGCGCCGGGAGGGATACTAATGAAAAACTGTTTTTT. The full variable domain, rest sourced from reference TRBV5-1 and TRBJ1-4, is KAGVTQTPRYLIKTRGQQVTLSCSPISGHRSVSWYQQTPGQGLQFLFEYFSETQRNKGNFPGRFSGRQFSNSRSEMNVSTLELGDSALYLCASSAGRDTNEKLFFGSGTQLSVL.

A single count supports this clone. The chain couples TRBV10-1 to TRBJ2-1, with D possibly matching TRBD1 (5 bases). The germline gives CDR1 WNHNN, CDR2 SYGVQD (reference sequence). V gave up 4 bases and J gave up 5 bases, with 15 bases separating them. The length of the CDR3 is 15 residues. DNA for the CDR3: TGCGCCAGCAGTGGACGCAGGGCGATGGACAATGAGCAGTTCTTC. It codes for CASSGRRAMDNEQFF.

The V gene is TRBV27, the J gene TRBJ2-7, with TRBD1 matching over 7 bases. The CDR3 consists of 15 residues. Germline-derived CDR1 and CDR2 are MNHEY and SMNVEV (reference sequence). V lost 7 bases to trimming and J lost 2 bases; unmatched junction nucleotides: 11. The CDR3 sequence is CASKERAQGTYEQYF. The CDR3 region has the DNA TGTGCCAGCAAAGAAAGAGCACAGGGGACCTACGAGCAGTACTTC.

The V gene is TRBV6-5, the J gene TRBJ1-2; TRBD1 is a possible D gene (5 bases). Trimming pared 0 bases from V and 4 bases from J, leaving 12 bases between. Per the germline V gene, CDR1 is MNHEY and CDR2 is SVGAGI. The CDR3 is 15 amino acids. CDR3 sequence reads: CASSYSWATGYGYTF. Here the CDR3 DNA reads TGTGCCAGCAGTTACTCGTGGGCAACAGGCTATGGCTACACCTTC.

The chain couples TRBV3-1 (or the pseudogene TRBV3-2) to TRBJ1-2, with a tentative D call TRBD1 (6 bases). The CDR3 has 15 residues. The germline V gene encodes CDR1 LGHDT and CDR2 YNNKEL (reference sequence). V lost 1 base and J lost 6, with 15 bases in between. The CDR3 region has the DNA TGTGCCAGCAGCCAAGGGCCGGACAGACCGAATGGCTACACCTTC. This codes for CASSQGPDRPNGYTF.

J is TRBJ1-6 and V is TRBV27; D remains unclear. Germline V gene lookup returns CDR1 MNHEY and CDR2 SMNVEV (reference sequence). CDR3 length: 14 amino acids. Between the trimmed V and J ends, which lost 3 bases and 10 bases, there was a span of 13 bases. CDR3 residues: CASSFGRTGSPLHF. The CDR3 DNA reads TGTGCCAGCAGTTTCGGGCGGACGGGGTCACCCCTCCACTTT.